The 21 T cell receptor beta chains given below trace back to one sample, sequenced in a study of T cell changes during pregnancy in multiple sclerosis. Assay used: immunoSEQ multiplex PCR; TCRdb lists only in-frame clones, some missing. This table holds some 70,000 clones, over 85% found once. This specimen was peripheral blood, taken in the second trimester of pregnancy. The receptors come from a female donor in good health, enrolled as a control in a pregnancy study.

The J gene is TRBJ2-4, the V gene TRBV5-8, with 14 bases aligning to TRBD2. CDR1 and CDR2 (germline): SGHTS, YDEGEE. J was trimmed by 3 bases and V by 1 base; bases with no gene match: 3. The CDR3 contains 17 residues. CDR3 in amino acids: CASSLPGTSGGKNIQYF. The CDR3, as DNA: TGTGCCAGCAGCTTGCCTGGGACTAGCGGGGGCAAAAACATTCAGTACTTC. Full variable domain (outside the CDR3, taken from reference TRBV5-8 and TRBJ2-4): EAGVTQSPTHLIKTRGQQATLRCSPISGHTSVYWYQQALGLGLQFLLWYDEGEERNRGNFPPRFSGRQFPNYSSELNVNALELEDSALYLCASSLPGTSGGKNIQYFGAGTRLSVL.

For the CDR3, the DNA is TGTGCCAGCAGTCCTCAAACCGGGACTAGCGGGCGGGATACGCAGTATTTT. Amino acids: CASSPQTGTSGRDTQYF. This chain joins TRBV27 and TRBJ2-3, with 12 nucleotides matching TRBD2. Germline CDR1 MNHEY, CDR2 SMNVEV (reference sequence). This CDR3 comprises 17 residues. Losses at the gene ends were 5 bases for V and 6 bases for J; bases not matched to a gene: 12.

The J gene is TRBJ2-2, the V gene TRBV7-3; 14 positions agree with TRBD2. The CDR3 extends over 15 amino acids. V was clipped by 3 bases and J by 7 bases; unmatched bases: 1. CDR1 and CDR2 from the germline V gene are SGHTA and FQGTGA. The CDR3 reads CASSLGLAGDGELFF. CDR3 coding DNA: TGTGCCAGCAGCTTGGGACTAGCGGGGGACGGGGAGCTGTTTTTT.

This sequence joins TRBV7-2 and TRBJ2-3, with 10 bases aligning to TRBD2. The junction had 3 bases not matched to a gene; V was cut back by 8 bases and J by 4 bases. The germline V gene encodes CDR1 SGHTA and CDR2 FQGNSA. The CDR3 loop spans 13 amino acids. The CDR3, as DNA: TGTGCCAGCCTAGCGGGGGTCCCAGATACGCAGTATTTT. As protein: CASLAGVPDTQYF.

The chain carries TRBV5-4 and TRBJ2-3; the D gene is possibly TRBD1 (5 bases). Germline loops: CDR1 SGHNT, CDR2 YYREEE (reference sequence). Trimming shortened V by 1 base and J by 2 bases, and 11 bases separated the two germline ends. The CDR3 covers 15 residues. The DNA for the CDR3 is TGTGCCAGCAGCTTGTATCAGGGTCCCACAGATACGCAGTATTTT. Translated, it gives CASSLYQGPTDTQYF.

A single count supports this clone. CDR3 region: CASSLGLRGKNNSPLHF. The CDR3 DNA reads as TGTGCCAGCAGCTTAGGGTTGCGGGGAAAGAATAATTCACCCCTCCACTTT. The chain carries TRBV11-3 and TRBJ1-6; D is unclear. The CDR3 consists of 17 residues. Germline loops: CDR1 SGHNT, CDR2 YENEEA. Trimming took 1 base from V and 5 from J, leaving 15 bases between them.

J is TRBJ1-1 and V is TRBV4-1; D is perhaps TRBD1 (6 bases). This CDR3 spans 15 amino acids. The germline gives CDR1 MGHRA, CDR2 YSYEKL. The ends were cut back, 4 bases at V and 1 base at J, with 13 bases in the middle. CDR3 loop: CASSPTDRRNTEAFF. The CDR3 DNA sequence: TGCGCCAGCAGCCCGACCGACAGGAGGAACACTGAAGCTTTCTTT.

The chain links TRBV2 to TRBJ1-5; 7 bases line up with TRBD1. This CDR3 is 13 amino acids long. V dropped 7 bases and J dropped 4; count of bases not matched to a gene: 4. CDR1 is SNHLY, CDR2 FYNNEI, per germline. CDR3 DNA: TGTGCCAGCACGGGCAGGGGGAATCAGCCCCAGCATTTT. Translated: CASTGRGNQPQHF.

The chain recombines TRBV4-2 with TRBJ1-2; D is undetermined. Between the trimmed V and J ends, which lost 1 base and 6 bases, there was a span of 15 bases. This CDR3 comprises 15 residues. Germline CDR1 and CDR2: LGHNA and YNFKEQ. DNA of the CDR3: TGTGCCAGCAGCCAAGGTAGTCACAGCCCGGATGGCTACACCTTC. Translating gives CASSQGSHSPDGYTF.

The rearrangement uses TRBV2 and TRBJ1-4; D remains unclear. Germline values: CDR1 SNHLY, CDR2 FYNNEI. The CDR3 extends over 15 amino acids. Trimming took off 3 bases at V and 4 bases at J, with 12 bases between the two ends. CDR3: CASSEVRLGNEKLFF. CDR3 DNA: TGTGCCAGCAGTGAGGTCCGGCTAGGTAATGAAAAACTGTTTTTT.

V is TRBV27 and J is TRBJ1-4, with TRBD1 as a possible D gene (6 bases). V lost 6 bases and J 4 bases, leaving 9 bases between the germline ends. There are 13 residues in the CDR3. Germline-derived CDR1 and CDR2 are MNHEY and SMNVEV (reference sequence). The CDR3 DNA sequence: TGTGCCAGCAGGGGAGGGGGTAATGAAAAACTGTTTTTT. It codes for CASRGGGNEKLFF.

The V and J genes are TRBV9 and TRBJ1-4; TRBD1 matches at 9 bases. V trimming: 4 bases; J trimming: 6 bases; junction bases outside the gene matches: 7. Germline CDR1 and CDR2: SGDLS and YYNGEE. The CDR3 is 15 residues long. The CDR3 loop is CASSPRTGAYEKLFF. The CDR3 nucleotides are TGTGCCAGCAGCCCCCGGACAGGGGCGTATGAAAAACTGTTTTTT. The full variable domain, with the rest looked up from reference TRBV9 and TRBJ1-4, is DSGVTQTPKHLITATGQRVTLRCSPRSGDLSVYWYQQSLDQGLQFLIQYYNGEERAKGNILERFSAQQFPDLHSELNLSSLELGDSALYFCASSPRTGAYEKLFFGSGTQLSVL.

The rearrangement uses TRBV11-3 and TRBJ1-1, with 7 bases identical to TRBD1. CDR3 size: 15 residues. From germline, CDR1 is SGHNT and CDR2 YENEEA. Trimming at V came to 1 base and at J to 0 bases, leaving 2 bases not matched to a gene. In nucleotides, the CDR3 is TGTGCCAGCAGCTTAGGCAGGGGGTTGAACACTGAAGCTTTCTTT. It encodes CASSLGRGLNTEAFF.

The chain couples TRBV10-3 to TRBJ2-5; D is unclear. V was shortened by 0 bases and J by 5 bases, with 10 bases between the two germline ends. Germline V gene data show CDR1 as ENHRY and CDR2 as SYGVKD. The CDR3 has 14 amino acids. CDR3 coding DNA: TGTGCCATCAGTGAGTCTTTTCAGAAGGAGACCCAGTACTTC. Translated: CAISESFQKETQYF.

CDR3 sequence: CASSLGGTGALMNTEAFF. The CDR3 DNA reads TGTGCCAGCAGTCTGGGGGGGACAGGGGCACTCATGAACACTGAAGCTTTCTTT. The chain recombines TRBV2 with TRBJ1-1, with TRBD1 matching 10 bases. CDR1 is SNHLY and CDR2 is FYNNEI in the germline V gene. V shed 5 bases and J 0 bases; nucleotides not matched to a gene: 12. CDR3 size: 18 residues.

The CDR3 sequence: CAWTDRRDSPLHF. The CDR3 nucleotides are TGTGCCTGGACAGACCGGAGGGACTCACCCCTCCACTTT. This rearrangement joins TRBV30 to TRBJ1-6; perhaps TRBD1 as D (5 bases). Germline V gene lookup returns CDR1 GTSNPN and CDR2 SVGIG (reference sequence). This CDR3 region has 13 residues. Deletions cut 4 bases from V and 10 bases from J, with 14 bases between.

The chain couples TRBV7-3 to TRBJ1-1; 7 bases are a match to TRBD1. The germline gives CDR1 SGHTA, CDR2 FQGTGA. V lost 5 bases, J lost 0 bases, and 3 bases stayed unmatched. The CDR3 has 14 residues. CDR3 residues: CASSRDSMNTEAFF. DNA for the CDR3: TGTGCCAGCAGCCGGGACAGCATGAACACTGAAGCTTTCTTT.

The gene calls are TRBV28 and TRBJ1-1, with 8 nucleotides matching TRBD1. The CDR3 covers 16 residues. The junction had 14 bases not matched to a gene; V was cut back by 7 bases and J by 4 bases. From germline, CDR1 is MDHEN and CDR2 SYDVKM. For the CDR3, the DNA is TGTGCCAGCATTCCTCTAGGAGGCAGGGGGCTCACTGAAGCTTTCTTT. Translated, it gives CASIPLGGRGLTEAFF.

This clone was picked up a small number of times. The chain combines TRBV7-6 with TRBJ1-2; 8 positions agree with TRBD1. V lost 6 bases and J lost 6; bases outside the gene matches: 9. The CDR3 extends over 14 amino acids. CDR1 and CDR2 from the germline V gene are SGHVS and FNYEAQ. CDR3 sequence: CASSGVTGGDGYTF. The CDR3 coding sequence is TGTGCCAGCAGTGGCGTTACAGGGGGGGATGGCTACACCTTC.

The CDR3 region is CASSSGLAGGQETQYF. Written as DNA, the CDR3 is TGTGCCAGCAGCTCCGGACTAGCGGGGGGCCAAGAGACCCAGTACTTC. The rearrangement joins TRBV7-6 to TRBJ2-5, with 14 nucleotides matching TRBD2. The junction had 2 bases not matched to a gene; V was cut back by 4 bases and J by 1 base. This CDR3 has 16 residues. Germline V gives CDR1 SGHVS, CDR2 FNYEAQ. The variable domain in full, with the rest retrieved from reference TRBV7-6 and TRBJ2-5, is GAGVSQSPRYKVTKRGQDVALRCDPISGHVSLYWYRQALGQGPEFLTYFNYEAQQDKSGLPNDRFSAERPEGSISTLTIQRTEQRDSAMYRCASSSGLAGGQETQYFGPGTRLLVL.

The chain couples TRBV7-2 to TRBJ2-3, with D possibly TRBD1 on 6 matching bases. Germline CDR1 SGHTA, CDR2 FQGNSA. The CDR3 consists of 18 residues. Trimming cost V 2 bases and J 3 bases, with 21 bases left between them. DNA of the CDR3: TGTGCCAGCAGCTTACTCAATCCCGGGACACAGGGAACAGATACGCAGTATTTT. It yields the protein CASSLLNPGTQGTDTQYF.